A single sample gave rise to the 10 T cell receptor beta chains below, sequenced in a study of cytomegalovirus exposure and HLA in healthy donors. Primers: 60 Vbeta forward and 13 Jbeta reverse. Profiling relied on immunoSEQ multiplex PCR, and the TCRdb table lists in-frame clones only, not all of them. The sample consists of approximately 150,000 clones, over 80% of them appearing once. The specimen was PBMCs. These receptors were taken from a male donor in good health and CMV-seronegative.

This clone has only one observation. The chain combines TRBV2 with TRBJ2-1, with 7 nucleotides matching TRBD2. This CDR3 comprises 14 residues. The junction had 7 bases not matched to a gene; V was cut back by 6 bases and J by 5 bases. Germline CDR1 is SNHLY and CDR2 is FYNNEI. The CDR3 DNA is TGTGCCAGCAGGGGGGGGACTCCCGACAATGAGCAGTTCTTC. It translates to CASRGGTPDNEQFF. Looking up the rest from reference TRBV2 and TRBJ2-1 gives the full variable domain: EPEVTQTPSHQVTQMGQEVILRCVPISNHLYFYWYRQILGQKVEFLVSFYNNEISEKSEIFDDQFSVERPDGSNFTLKIRSTKLEDSAMYFCASRGGTPDNEQFFGPGTRLTVL.

The V and J genes are TRBV10-3 and TRBJ1-4, with a weak D call TRBD1 (6 bases). Looked up from germline, CDR1 is ENHRY and CDR2 is SYGVKD. Trimming took off 6 bases at V and 7 bases at J, with 12 bases between the two ends. The CDR3 contains 13 residues. The DNA of the CDR3 is TGTGCCATCAGCCAAGGGGGTGCTGAAAAACTGTTTTTT. Translated, it gives CAISQGGAEKLFF.

The chain uses TRBV6-5 and TRBJ2-6, with D tentatively TRBD1 (5 bases). V was cut by 5 bases and J by 0 bases, with 8 bases left in between. The CDR3 runs to 15 residues. Germline V gene data show CDR1 as MNHEY and CDR2 as SVGAGI. The CDR3 DNA is TGTGCCAGCAGTACACAGGTCTCTGGGGCCAACGTCCTGACTTTC. It translates to CASSTQVSGANVLTF.

This sequence joins TRBV7-2 and TRBJ1-1; 7 nucleotides agree with TRBD1. The germline gives CDR1 SGHTA, CDR2 FQGNSA. CDR3 size: 14 residues. J gave up 5 bases and V 4 bases, and 7 bases lay outside the gene matches. The CDR3 DNA follows: TGTGCCAGCAGCTCCAGGACAGGATGGACTGAAGCTTTCTTT. Protein: CASSSRTGWTEAFF.

Regarding this clone: Different DNA sequences within this sample yield the same CDR3. The V gene is TRBV18, the J gene TRBJ1-1, with D possibly being TRBD1 (5 bases). The V end was cut by 5 bases, the J end by 1 base, with 11 bases between. CDR1 is KGHSH and CDR2 is LQKENI in the germline V gene. The CDR3 sequence is 14 residues long. DNA for the CDR3: TGTGCCAGCTCATTGACGGGGGGGAACACTGAAGCTTTCTTT. It translates to CASSLTGGNTEAFF.

This sequence joins TRBV7-2 and TRBJ1-6; 8 bases map to TRBD1. Germline V lookup: CDR1 SGHTA, CDR2 FQGNSA. Unmatched junction bases numbered 7, after V lost 5 bases and J lost 7 bases. The CDR3 has 15 residues. CDR3 sequence reads: CASSTRTGRNSPLHF. The CDR3 bases are TGTGCCAGCAGCACCCGGACAGGGCGGAATTCACCCCTCCACTTT.

The chain links TRBV29-1 to TRBJ2-1; D uncertain. CDR1 is SQVTM, CDR2 ANQGSEA, per germline. V was pared by 6 bases and J by 3 bases, with 12 bases between. This CDR3 spans 13 amino acids. The CDR3 loop reads CSVTRSGYNEQFF. The DNA of the CDR3 is TGCAGCGTGACTCGTAGTGGCTACAATGAGCAGTTCTTC.

V is TRBV10-3 and J is TRBJ1-1; D remains ambiguous. The CDR3 extends over 13 amino acids. With 6 bases removed from V and 7 bases from J, the gap between germline ends came to 15 bases. Germline lookup yields CDR1 ENHRY and CDR2 SYGVKD. CDR3 in DNA: TGTGCCATCAGAGCGAGTGCGGCATATGAAGCTTTCTTT. The encoded protein is CAIRASAAYEAFF.

V is TRBV9 and J is TRBJ2-7, with a tentative D call TRBD2 (5 bases). The V end lost 1 base, the J end lost 2 bases, and 13 bases lay between the germline ends. This CDR3 spans 15 amino acids. The V gene's germline CDR1 is SGDLS and CDR2 YYNGEE. This CDR3 reads CASSVSSESTYEQYF. The CDR3 nucleotides read TGTGCCAGCAGCGTAAGTAGCGAGTCTACCTACGAGCAGTACTTC.

The J gene is TRBJ2-2, the V gene TRBV5-1; TRBD1 aligns across 9 bases. The CDR3 is 18 amino acids. After removal of 1 base from V and 2 bases from J, the junction contained 9 bases not matched to a gene. The germline CDR1 and CDR2 sequences are SGHRS and YFSETQ. The CDR3 DNA reads TGCGCCAGCAGCTTGAATCCCCCGGGACAGGGAAACACCGGGGAGCTGTTTTTT. It specifies CASSLNPPGQGNTGELFF.